These T cell receptor beta chains were read from a single sample in a study of regulatory T cells in long-lasting Graves disease. One entry per CDR3 protein results from TCRdb running MiXCR on the multiplex PCR reads. The table records around 460,000 distinct CDR3 sequences, under 25% of them present only once. The source was peripheral blood mononuclear cells (PBMCs), collected when the disease was refractory, from a patient treated with antithyroid drugs. These receptor sequences come from a female donor with Graves disease. Both conserved end residues are part of each CDR3. A D gene is named only where the DNA matches it firmly. Only part of the rows carry a size: once, few, many, or a class if the clone is expanded.

TRBV28	-	-	TRBJ2-4	TGTGCCAGCAGCCTCCCACGAAGGGACATTCAGTACTTC	CASSLPRRDIQYF
TRBV7-2	-	many	TRBJ2-2	TGTGCCAGCAGCTCAGAGGCTTCGACCTTCACCGGGGAGCTGTTTTTT	CASSSEASTFTGELFF
TRBV27	-	few	TRBJ2-2	TGTGCCAGCAGCGCCACAGCGGTCGGCACCGGGGAGCTGTTTTTT	CASSATAVGTGELFF
TRBV6-5	-	few	TRBJ2-4	TGTGCCAGCAGTTACTCGAACAGGGTCGGCATTCAGTACTTC	CASSYSNRVGIQYF
TRBV6-1	-	-	TRBJ1-5	TGTGCCAGCAGTCGGGGACACCCGAGTCAGCCCCAGCATTTT	CASSRGHPSQPQHF
TRBV28	TRBD1	-	TRBJ2-5	TGTGCCAGCAGCAAACAGGGGGCGCGTGGAGAGACCCAGTACTTC	CASSKQGARGETQYF
TRBV27	TRBD1	many	TRBJ1-2	TGTGCCAGCAGTTACAGGGGGGACTATGGCTACACCTTC	CASSYRGDYGYTF
TRBV13	TRBD2	many	TRBJ2-7	TGTGCCAGCAGCTCCGGACTAGCGGGAGTGGGTTCCTACGAGCAGTACTTC	CASSSGLAGVGSYEQYF
TRBV3-1	TRBD1	few	TRBJ1-2	TGTGCCAGCAGCCAAGCTTGGGACAGTGCACCAGACTATGGCTACACCTTC	CASSQAWDSAPDYGYTF
TRBV27	-	many	TRBJ1-5	TGTGCCAGCAGTTTAACCAGGGGCATCAATCAGCCCCAGCATTTT	CASSLTRGINQPQHF
TRBV4-1	-	-	TRBJ2-1	TGCGCCAGCAGCCGGGACCTGGGATATGAGCAGTTCTTC	CASSRDLGYEQFF
TRBV6-4	-	many	TRBJ1-1	TGTGCCAGCAGTTATCCTGATAGATACGCTGAAGCTTTCTTT	CASSYPDRYAEAFF
TRBV7-2	-	many	TRBJ2-4	TGTGCCAGCAGCTCCGGGACACGCTCATTGTATTTAGCCAAAAACATTCAGTACTTC	CASSSGTRSLYLAKNIQYF
TRBV28	TRBD1	many	TRBJ2-5	TGTGCCAGCAGTTCCCTTACTCCCAACCCCACGACAGGGAGAGAGACCCAGTACTTC	CASSSLTPNPTTGRETQYF
TRBV7-2	-	many	TRBJ1-1	TGTGCCAGCAGCTTAAGGGGAAGCCTGAACACTGAAGCTTTCTTT	CASSLRGSLNTEAFF
TRBV30	-	few	TRBJ1-4	TGTGCCTGGAGATTGACAACTAATGAAAAACTGTTTTTT	CAWRLTTNEKLFF
TRBV30	-	-	TRBJ1-5	TGTGCCTGGAGTGTAGGATTAGGGGTGCGCAATCAGCCCCAGCATTTT	CAWSVGLGVRNQPQHF